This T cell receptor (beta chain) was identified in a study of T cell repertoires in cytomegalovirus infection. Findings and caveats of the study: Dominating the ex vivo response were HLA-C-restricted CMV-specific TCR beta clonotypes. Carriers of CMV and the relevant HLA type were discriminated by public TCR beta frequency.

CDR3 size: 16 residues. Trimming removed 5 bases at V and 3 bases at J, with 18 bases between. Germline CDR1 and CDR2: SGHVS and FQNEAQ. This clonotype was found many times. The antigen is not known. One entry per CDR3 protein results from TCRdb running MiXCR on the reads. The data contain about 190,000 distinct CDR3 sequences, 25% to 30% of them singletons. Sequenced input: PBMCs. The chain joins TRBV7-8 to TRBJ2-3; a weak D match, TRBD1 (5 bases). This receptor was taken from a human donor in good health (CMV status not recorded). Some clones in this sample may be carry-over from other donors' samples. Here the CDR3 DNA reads TGTGCCAGCAGCCCCGTGGATGGGGCCGTGACAGATACGCAGTATTTT. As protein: CASSPVDGAVTDTQYF.